The 26 T cell receptor beta chains below all came from one sample that was sequenced in a study of lymphopenia after photon versus proton radiotherapy (dated by TCRdb to about 2019). Receptors were amplified or captured by the immunoSEQ multiplex PCR assay. This immuneACCESS table, as held by TCRdb, lists in-frame sequences with V and J called but not all clones. Of the missing ones, under half trace to an unresolved V gene in checked studies; the others have no known cause. This sample lists tens of thousands of clones; 85% were detected once. The ten largest clones add up to about 2.2% of the sample. The specimen comprised peripheral blood, sampled from a patient treated with photon-based radiotherapy. The source is a middle-aged man with gastric cancer.

In regard to this clone: Other DNA sequences within the sample encode an identical CDR3. J is TRBJ2-1 and V is TRBV19, with D perhaps TRBD1 or TRBD2 (5 bases each). The V end was cut by 3 bases, the J end by 2 bases, with 11 bases between. The CDR3 totals 15 residues. Germline V gene sequence: CDR1 LNHDA, CDR2 SQIVND (reference sequence). The CDR3 sequence is CASSIEGSTYNEQFF. For the CDR3, the DNA is TGTGCCAGTAGTATTGAGGGGTCCACCTACAATGAGCAGTTCTTC.

The genes are TRBV2 and TRBJ2-7, with 9 bases matching TRBD1. The V gene end was trimmed by 6 bases and the J gene end by 2 bases; junction bases not matched to a gene: 5. This CDR3 contains 14 residues. Germline CDR1 reads SNHLY; CDR2 reads FYNNEI. The CDR3 sequence: CASSPGQGTYEQYF. The DNA for the CDR3 is TGTGCCAGCAGCCCGGGACAGGGAACCTACGAGCAGTACTTC.

V gene TRBV7-2 combines with J gene TRBJ2-7; D is unresolved. The CDR3 contains 14 residues. V was shortened by 5 bases and J by 6 bases, with 17 bases between the two germline ends. The germline V gene has CDR1 SGHTA and CDR2 FQGNSA. The CDR3 spells CASSLGASSVEQYF. DNA of the CDR3: TGTGCCAGCAGCCTAGGAGCTTCGTCAGTCGAGCAGTACTTC.

The V and J genes are TRBV2 and TRBJ2-5; D possibly corresponds to TRBD2 (5 bases). This CDR3 has 13 amino acids. V lost 6 bases and J lost 6, with 14 bases in between. Germline V gene data show CDR1 as SNHLY and CDR2 as FYNNEI. The DNA of the CDR3 is TGTGCCAGCAGGGAGCTAGCCGTGCAGACCCAGTACTTC. Translation gives CASRELAVQTQYF. Together with reference TRBV2 and TRBJ2-5, the CDR3 gives the full variable domain: EPEVTQTPSHQVTQMGQEVILRCVPISNHLYFYWYRQILGQKVEFLVSFYNNEISEKSEIFDDQFSVERPDGSNFTLKIRSTKLEDSAMYFCASRELAVQTQYFGPGTRLLVL.

The chain links TRBV4-1 to TRBJ1-2; 7 bases are a match to TRBD1. This CDR3 spans 18 amino acids. Germline CDR1 is MGHRA and CDR2 is YSYEKL. The junction had 13 bases not matched to a gene; V was cut back by 1 base and J by 2 bases. The CDR3 sequence is CASSQVSSRGAMNYGYTF. CDR3 DNA sequence: TGCGCCAGCAGCCAAGTTTCCTCCAGGGGGGCCATGAACTATGGCTACACCTTC.

V is TRBV6-5 and J is TRBJ2-7; D is unclear. The length of the CDR3 is 13 residues. V gave up 8 bases and J gave up 3 bases, with 14 bases separating them. Germline CDR1 MNHEY, CDR2 SVGAGI. DNA of the CDR3: TGTGCCAGCCGCCGTGACGGGTTCTACGAGCAGTACTTC. It is translated as CASRRDGFYEQYF.

V usage is TRBV7-2 and J usage is TRBJ2-7; no definite D call. Germline V CDR1 and CDR2: SGHTA, FQGNSA. This CDR3 contains 12 residues. V lost 2 bases and J lost 7, with 9 bases in between. The CDR3 DNA reads as TGTGCCAGCAGCTTACGTCCGTTGGAGCAGTACTTC. This encodes CASSLRPLEQYF.

The chain's CDR3 is CSATQGGEQYF. The CDR3 DNA follows: TGCAGTGCTACACAGGGTGGCGAGCAGTACTTC. This chain joins TRBV20-1 and TRBJ2-7, with a weak D call TRBD1 (6 bases). Trimming removed 4 bases at V and 6 bases at J, with 10 bases between. There are 11 residues in the CDR3. Germline V gives CDR1 DFQATT, CDR2 SNEGSKA (reference sequence).

The chain uses TRBV5-6 and TRBJ1-4; TRBD1 is a possible D gene (5 bases). With 5 bases removed from V and 2 bases from J, the gap between germline ends came to 13 bases. The CDR3 extends over 15 amino acids. Germline lookup yields CDR1 SGHDT and CDR2 YYEEEE. CDR3 DNA: TGTGCCAGCAGGCCGCAGGGTGGCACTAATGAAAAACTGTTTTTT. Translation: CASRPQGGTNEKLFF. Using reference TRBV5-6 and TRBJ1-4 for the parts outside the CDR3, the full variable domain is DAGVTQSPTHLIKTRGQQVTLRCSPKSGHDTVSWYQQALGQGPQFIFQYYEEEERQRGNFPDRFSGHQFPNYSSELNVNALLLGDSALYLCASRPQGGTNEKLFFGSGTQLSVL.

The rearrangement uses TRBV4-1 and TRBJ2-2, with D unclear. CDR1 MGHRA and CDR2 YSYEKL come from the germline V gene. The CDR3 extends over 13 amino acids. The V gene lost 7 bases and the J gene lost 1 base, with 7 bases spanning the gap. DNA of the CDR3: TGCGCCAGCAAGGAGTTGAACACCGGGGAGCTGTTTTTT. Translating it yields CASKELNTGELFF.

This chain uses TRBV7-2 with TRBJ1-5, with 7 bases fitting TRBD1. V was pared by 5 bases and J by 6 bases, with 16 bases of the junction left unmatched. This CDR3 spans 17 amino acids. Germline loops: CDR1 SGHTA, CDR2 FQGNSA. The CDR3 loop is CASSPPGGTELGQPQHF. CDR3 bases: TGTGCCAGCAGCCCCCCGGGCGGGACAGAGCTGGGTCAGCCCCAGCATTTT. Complete variable domain (other parts from reference TRBV7-2 and TRBJ1-5): GAGVSQSPSNKVTEKGKDVELRCDPISGHTALYWYRQSLGQGLEFLIYFQGNSAPDKSGLPSDRFSAERTGGSVSTLTIQRTQQEDSAVYLCASSPPGGTELGQPQHFGDGTRLSIL.

The chain has TRBV11-2 and TRBJ1-1, with D possibly being TRBD1 (6 bases). V gave up 5 bases and J gave up 4 bases, with 8 bases separating them. This CDR3 contains 12 residues. Per the germline V gene, CDR1 is SGHAT and CDR2 is FQNNGV. This CDR3 is CASSPRGTEAFF. The CDR3 DNA reads as TGTGCCAGCAGCCCCAGGGGCACTGAAGCTTTCTTT.

The chain couples TRBV4-3 to TRBJ2-3; D perhaps matches TRBD2 (6 bases). The CDR3 is 15 amino acids. Deletions cut 5 bases from V and 0 bases from J, with 12 bases between. Germline V CDR1 and CDR2: LGHNA, YSLEER. The CDR3 is CASSSRGLSTDTQYF. Here the CDR3 DNA reads TGCGCCAGCAGCTCGCGGGGACTCAGCACAGATACGCAGTATTTT.

This rearrangement joins TRBV7-2 to TRBJ2-2; tentative D call: TRBD2 (6 bases). Germline CDR1 is SGHTA and CDR2 is FQGNSA. The CDR3 is made up of 16 amino acids. Trimming stripped 4 bases from V and 1 base from J, with 13 bases between. The CDR3 nucleotides are TGTGCCAGCAGCTCGCGGGACTTTCTGAACACCGGGGAGCTGTTTTTT. This encodes CASSSRDFLNTGELFF. Full variable domain (outside the CDR3, taken from reference TRBV7-2 and TRBJ2-2): GAGVSQSPSNKVTEKGKDVELRCDPISGHTALYWYRQSLGQGLEFLIYFQGNSAPDKSGLPSDRFSAERTGGSVSTLTIQRTQQEDSAVYLCASSSRDFLNTGELFFGEGSRLTVL.

V usage is TRBV27 and J usage is TRBJ2-5; D unclear. Trimming left V 5 bases short and J 5 bases short, with 15 bases between. Germline loops: CDR1 MNHEY, CDR2 SMNVEV (reference sequence). The CDR3 loop spans 14 amino acids. The CDR3 here is CASSPYLTGETQYF. CDR3 coding DNA: TGTGCCAGCAGTCCTTACCTGACCGGGGAGACCCAGTACTTC.

The chain combines TRBV5-4 with TRBJ2-3; D might be TRBD2 (7 bases). The germline CDR1 and CDR2 sequences are SGHNT and YYREEE (reference sequence). The CDR3 has 15 amino acids. V lost 4 bases and J lost 2, with 14 bases in between. The CDR3 DNA is TGTGCCAGCAGCACCCGGCGGGGGCCCACAGATACGCAGTATTTT. Its protein is CASSTRRGPTDTQYF.

DNA of the CDR3: TGTGCCAGCAGCCAAGGGTCGGCGGGCACAGATACGCAGTATTTT. It encodes CASSQGSAGTDTQYF. The gene calls are TRBV4-2 and TRBJ2-3; D is unresolved. CDR1 is LGHNA and CDR2 is YNFKEQ in the germline V gene. The V end was cut by 1 base, the J end by 1 base, with 9 bases between. The CDR3 contains 15 residues.

This sequence joins TRBV7-9 and TRBJ2-7; D is uncertain. Germline CDR1 and CDR2: SEHNR and FQNEAQ (reference sequence). This CDR3 region has 12 residues. V was shortened by 1 base and J by 7 bases, with 8 bases between the two germline ends. CDR3 residues: CASSLGGLEQYF. The CDR3 bases are TGTGCCAGCAGCTTAGGGGGTTTAGAGCAGTACTTC.

The chain employs TRBV4-1 and TRBJ1-4, with D possibly TRBD1 on 6 matching bases. The V end lost 0 bases, the J end lost 7 bases, and 15 bases lay between the germline ends. The CDR3 runs 16 residues. CDR1 MGHRA and CDR2 YSYEKL come from the germline V gene. CDR3: CASSQDRGRGSEKLFF. For the CDR3, the DNA is TGCGCCAGCAGCCAAGATCGGGGCAGGGGAAGTGAAAAACTGTTTTTT.

V and J are TRBV6-6 and TRBJ1-2; 7 nucleotides line up with TRBD1. CDR1 MNHNY and CDR2 SVGAGI come from the germline V gene (reference sequence). J gave up 2 bases and V 7 bases, and 10 bases lay outside the gene matches. This CDR3 spans 15 amino acids. The CDR3 DNA reads TGTGCCAGCACCCCCGACAGGGCATCCAACTATGGCTACACCTTC. It specifies CASTPDRASNYGYTF.

The chain links TRBV7-9 to TRBJ1-1; D might be TRBD1 (6 bases). Trimming removed 4 bases at V and 4 bases at J, with 16 bases between. The CDR3 contains 15 residues. Germline V CDR1 and CDR2: SEHNR, FQNEAQ (reference sequence). The CDR3 is CASSSDSPRSTEAFF. The DNA of the CDR3 is TGTGCCAGCAGCTCGGACAGCCCCAGGAGCACTGAAGCTTTCTTT.

This sequence joins TRBV6-5 and TRBJ1-5; maybe TRBD1 (5 bases). Per germline, CDR1 MNHEY and CDR2 SVGAGI. Trimming stripped 6 bases from V and 3 bases from J, with 15 bases between. The CDR3 has 15 amino acids. CDR3 protein: CASRSGRPLNQPQHF. CDR3 nucleotide sequence: TGTGCCAGCAGGTCGGGACGTCCCCTCAATCAGCCCCAGCATTTT.

The rearrangement uses TRBV2 and TRBJ1-1; TRBD1 agrees at 7 bases. This CDR3 contains 14 residues. Looked up from germline, CDR1 is SNHLY and CDR2 is FYNNEI. Losses at the gene ends were 6 bases for V and 6 bases for J; bases not matched to a gene: 10. CDR3 region: CASRTGQVVPEAFF. CDR3 bases: TGTGCCAGCAGGACCGGACAGGTGGTCCCTGAAGCTTTCTTT.

The chain carries TRBV5-1 and TRBJ2-1, with D possibly being TRBD2 (5 bases). Germline V gives CDR1 SGHRS, CDR2 YFSETQ. This CDR3 has 15 residues. The V end was cut by 4 bases, the J end by 0 bases, with 11 bases between. DNA of the CDR3: TGCGCCAGCAGCCCGGGGTTAACCTCCTACAATGAGCAGTTCTTC. This gives the protein CASSPGLTSYNEQFF.

The rearrangement uses TRBV18 and TRBJ2-1; the D gene is possibly TRBD2 (7 bases). V dropped 2 bases and J dropped 6 bases, with 14 bases sitting between them. Germline V CDR1 and CDR2: KGHSH, LQKENI. The CDR3 sequence is 15 residues long. The CDR3 reads CASSPGGARPNEQFF. The CDR3 nucleotides are TGTGCCAGCTCACCAGGGGGGGCTCGGCCCAATGAGCAGTTCTTC.

The rearrangement joins TRBV10-3 to TRBJ1-2; 7 nucleotides align to TRBD1. Germline loops: CDR1 ENHRY, CDR2 SYGVKD. The length of the CDR3 is 13 residues. The J segment lost 6 bases and the V segment lost 8 bases, leaving 9 bases of the junction unmatched. In nucleotides, the CDR3 is TGTGCCATCGAGGGGTCACAGGGGCATGGCTACACCTTC. Its translation: CAIEGSQGHGYTF.